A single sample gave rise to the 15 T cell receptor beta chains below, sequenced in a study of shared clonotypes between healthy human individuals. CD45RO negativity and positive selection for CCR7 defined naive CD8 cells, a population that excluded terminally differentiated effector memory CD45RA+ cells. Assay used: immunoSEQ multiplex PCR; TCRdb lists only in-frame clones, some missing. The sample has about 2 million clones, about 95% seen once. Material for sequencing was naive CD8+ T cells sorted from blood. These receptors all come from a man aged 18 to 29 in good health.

The CDR3 DNA reads as TGTGCCAGCAGCTTAGGGGCAGGGAGCCAAACTAACTATGGCTACACCTTC. As protein: CASSLGAGSQTNYGYTF. The genes are TRBV7-9 and TRBJ1-2; possible D gene TRBD1, 5 bases. Germline V gives CDR1 SEHNR, CDR2 FQNEAQ (reference sequence). The CDR3 contains 17 residues. Between the trimmed V and J ends, which lost 1 base and 0 bases, there was a span of 15 bases.

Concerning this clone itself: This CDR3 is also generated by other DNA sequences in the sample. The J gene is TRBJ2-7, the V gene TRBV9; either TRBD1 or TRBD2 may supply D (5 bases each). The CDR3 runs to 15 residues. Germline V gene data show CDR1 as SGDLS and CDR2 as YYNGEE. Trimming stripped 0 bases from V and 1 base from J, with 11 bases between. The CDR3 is CASSVEGDSSYEQYF. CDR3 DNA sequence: TGTGCCAGCAGCGTAGAGGGAGACAGTTCCTACGAGCAGTACTTC.

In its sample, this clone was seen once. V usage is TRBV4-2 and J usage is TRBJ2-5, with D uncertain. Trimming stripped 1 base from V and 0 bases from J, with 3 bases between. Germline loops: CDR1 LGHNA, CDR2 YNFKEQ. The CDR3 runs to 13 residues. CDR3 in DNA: TGTGCCAGCAGCCAAGGACACCAAGAGACCCAGTACTTC. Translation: CASSQGHQETQYF.

The CDR3 bases are TGTGCCAGCAGCCAAGATCGGAGCGGGGGACCCACAGATACGCAGTATTTT. Amino acid sequence: CASSQDRSGGPTDTQYF. The gene calls are TRBV14 and TRBJ2-3, with 8 bases that match TRBD2. CDR1 is SGHDN, CDR2 FVKESK, per germline. V lost 0 bases, J lost 2 bases, and 7 bases stayed unmatched. This CDR3 has 17 residues.

The CDR3 DNA is TGTGCCAGCAGTTACTCTGCAGTTGACGAGCAGTACTTC. Protein: CASSYSAVDEQYF. The J gene is TRBJ2-7, the V gene TRBV6-5; D is uncertain. The CDR3 length is 13 residues. Germline-derived CDR1 and CDR2 are MNHEY and SVGAGI. V was pared by 0 bases and J by 5 bases, with 8 bases between.

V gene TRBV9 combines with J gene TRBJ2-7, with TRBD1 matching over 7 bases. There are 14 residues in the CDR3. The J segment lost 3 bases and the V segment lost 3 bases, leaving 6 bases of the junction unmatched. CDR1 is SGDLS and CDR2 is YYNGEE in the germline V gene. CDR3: CASSAGQARYEQYF. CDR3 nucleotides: TGTGCCAGCAGCGCAGGACAGGCTCGCTACGAGCAGTACTTC.

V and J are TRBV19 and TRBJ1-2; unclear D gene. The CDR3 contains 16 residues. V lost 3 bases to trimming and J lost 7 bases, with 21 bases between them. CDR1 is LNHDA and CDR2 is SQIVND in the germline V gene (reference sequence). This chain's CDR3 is CASSIRAVDLLVGYTF. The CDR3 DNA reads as TGTGCCAGTAGTATCCGGGCAGTCGACCTCCTCGTTGGCTACACCTTC.

This CDR3 is CASSLVLGGKNIQYF. The CDR3 nucleotides are TGTGCCAGCAGCTTAGTTCTGGGAGGCAAAAACATTCAGTACTTC. This chain links TRBV7-9 with TRBJ2-4, with a tentative D call TRBD2 (6 bases). V lost 1 base, J lost 3 bases, and 10 bases lay in between. This CDR3 has 15 amino acids. Germline loops: CDR1 SEHNR, CDR2 FQNEAQ (reference sequence).

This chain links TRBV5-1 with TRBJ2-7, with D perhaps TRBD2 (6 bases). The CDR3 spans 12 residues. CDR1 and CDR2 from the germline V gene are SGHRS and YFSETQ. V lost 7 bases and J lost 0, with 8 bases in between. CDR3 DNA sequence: TGCGCCAGCGGGGGGAGCTCCTACGAGCAGTACTTC. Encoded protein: CASGGSSYEQYF.

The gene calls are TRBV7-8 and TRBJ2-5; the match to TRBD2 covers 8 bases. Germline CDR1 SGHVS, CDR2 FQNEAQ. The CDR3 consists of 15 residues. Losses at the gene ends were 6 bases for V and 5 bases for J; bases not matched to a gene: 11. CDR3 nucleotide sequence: TGTGCCAGCAGTCGTCCGGGACTAGTTAGTGAGACCCAGTACTTC. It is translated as CASSRPGLVSETQYF.

The chain's CDR3 is CASSDDRGFPYEQYF. In DNA form, the CDR3 reads TGTGCCAGCAGCGATGACAGGGGTTTTCCCTACGAGCAGTACTTC. This chain links TRBV2 with TRBJ2-7; 8 positions match TRBD1. V lost 6 bases, J lost 2 bases, and 9 bases stayed unmatched. The CDR3 runs to 15 residues. CDR1 and CDR2 (germline): SNHLY, FYNNEI. The complete variable domain, with remaining parts taken from reference TRBV2 and TRBJ2-7, reads EPEVTQTPSHQVTQMGQEVILRCVPISNHLYFYWYRQILGQKVEFLVSFYNNEISEKSEIFDDQFSVERPDGSNFTLKIRSTKLEDSAMYFCASSDDRGFPYEQYFGPGTRLTVT.

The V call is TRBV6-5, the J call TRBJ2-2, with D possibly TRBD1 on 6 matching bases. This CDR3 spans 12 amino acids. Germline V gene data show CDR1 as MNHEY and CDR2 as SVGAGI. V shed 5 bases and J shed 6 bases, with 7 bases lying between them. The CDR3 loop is CASSEGAGELFF. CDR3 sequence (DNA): TGTGCCAGCAGTGAGGGGGCCGGGGAGCTGTTTTTT.

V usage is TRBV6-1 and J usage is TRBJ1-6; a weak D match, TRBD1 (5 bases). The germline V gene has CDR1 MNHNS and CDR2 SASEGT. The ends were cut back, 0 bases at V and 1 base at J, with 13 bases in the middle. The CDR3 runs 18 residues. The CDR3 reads CASSEARGRASYNSPLHF. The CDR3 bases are TGTGCCAGCAGTGAAGCGCGGGGCAGGGCTTCCTATAATTCACCCCTCCACTTT.

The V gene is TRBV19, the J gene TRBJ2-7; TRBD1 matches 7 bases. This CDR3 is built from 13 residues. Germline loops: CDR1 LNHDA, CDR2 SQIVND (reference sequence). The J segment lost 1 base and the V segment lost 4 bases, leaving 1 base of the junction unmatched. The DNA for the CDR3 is TGTGCCAGTAGTAAGGGACAGTCCTACGAGCAGTACTTC. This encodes CASSKGQSYEQYF.

The chain's CDR3 is CASSSGGLAIYEQYF. Here the CDR3 DNA reads TGTGCCAGCAGCTCGGGTGGGCTAGCGATCTACGAGCAGTACTTC. The V gene is TRBV7-6, the J gene TRBJ2-7; a possible D gene is TRBD2 (6 bases). Germline values: CDR1 SGHVS, CDR2 FNYEAQ. The CDR3 spans 15 residues. Trimming took off 4 bases at V and 3 bases at J, with 16 bases between the two ends.